These T cell receptor beta chains were read from a single sample in a study of shared clonotypes between healthy human individuals. Only in-frame clones appear in the TCRdb table, and some are missing; sequencing was by immunoSEQ multiplex PCR. The table records about 480,000 clones, roughly 79% of them present only once. The specimen sequenced was PBMCs. All receptors derive from a woman aged 40 to 55 in good health. Some clones in this sample may be carry-over from other donors' samples. Each CDR3 is given with its conserved first and last residue. The D gene is left open where the match is weak. The size entry is marked missing in some rows and otherwise reads once, few, many or a size class.

clone_size	v_call	d_call	j_call	cdr3_aa	cdr3_nt
.	TRBV28	.	TRBJ1-1	CASSSYGPWTDKNTEAFF	TGTGCCAGCAGTTCTTATGGCCCCTGGACGGATAAGAACACTGAAGCTTTCTTT
.	TRBV6-5	.	TRBJ2-7	CASSYSGEQYF	TGTGCCAGCAGTTACTCTGGCGAGCAGTACTTC
.	TRBV5-6	.	TRBJ1-2	CASSLVSPPNYGYTF	TGTGCCAGCAGCTTGGTATCCCCGCCTAACTATGGCTACACCTTC
.	TRBV19	TRBD2	TRBJ2-1	CASSTSGTSAYNEQFF	TGTGCCAGTAGTACCTCCGGGACTAGCGCATACAATGAGCAGTTCTTC
.	TRBV6-1	TRBD2	TRBJ2-7	CASSERRLAGGLGYEQYF	TGTGCCAGCAGTGAAAGAAGACTAGCGGGAGGGTTGGGCTACGAGCAGTACTTC
.	TRBV28	.	TRBJ2-3	CATYDTVDTQYF	TGTGCCACATATGACACGGTAGATACGCAGTATTTT
few	TRBV28	TRBD1	TRBJ2-7	CASSSPSGQTYEQYF	TGTGCCAGCAGTTCCCCTTCGGGACAGACCTACGAGCAGTACTTC
.	TRBV4-2	.	TRBJ2-3	CASSQGTITDTQYF	TGTGCCAGCAGCCAAGGGACCATCACAGATACGCAGTATTTT
.	TRBV10-3	TRBD1	TRBJ1-2	CAISDWVTGGDYGYTF	TGTGCCATCAGCGACTGGGTGACAGGGGGGGACTATGGCTACACCTTC
.	TRBV10-3	TRBD2	TRBJ2-2	CAISGTSGSDNTGELFF	TGTGCCATCAGTGGCACTAGCGGGAGTGATAACACCGGGGAGCTGTTTTTT
.	TRBV5-8	.	TRBJ2-1	CASRMGLSSYNEQFF	TGTGCCAGCAGGATGGGGCTGAGCTCCTACAATGAGCAGTTCTTC
.	TRBV28	.	TRBJ1-2	CASSPDYGYTF	TGTGCCAGCAGTCCAGATTATGGCTACACCTTC
.	TRBV6-1	.	TRBJ1-4	CASSADRNEKLFF	TGTGCCAGCAGTGCGGACAGAAATGAAAAACTGTTTTTT
.	TRBV10-3	.	TRBJ1-2	CAIRGGDHYGYTF	TGTGCCATCAGGGGCGGGGATCACTATGGCTACACCTTC
.	TRBV30	TRBD2	TRBJ2-1	CAWNKGLAGGVNEQFF	TGTGCCTGGAATAAGGGACTAGCGGGAGGCGTAAATGAGCAGTTCTTC
few	TRBV28	.	TRBJ2-7	CASSPERTASYEQYF	TGTGCCAGCAGTCCAGAACGGACGGCATCCTACGAGCAGTACTTC
.	TRBV9	.	TRBJ2-6	CASSRGVGSGANVLTF	TGTGCCAGCAGTAGGGGGGTTGGTTCTGGGGCCAACGTCCTGACTTTC
few	TRBV7-6	.	TRBJ1-5	CASSLARFPTSNQPQHF	TGTGCCAGCAGCTTAGCGCGGTTCCCGACTAGCAATCAGCCCCAGCATTTT
.	TRBV18	.	TRBJ2-5	CASSPALGIQETQYF	TGTGCCAGCTCACCCGCGTTGGGGATCCAAGAGACCCAGTACTTC
.	TRBV11-2	TRBD2	TRBJ2-1	CASSLKGTSGRDWQFF	TGTGCCAGCAGCTTGAAGGGGACTAGCGGGAGGGATTGGCAGTTCTTC
.	TRBV18	.	TRBJ2-7	CASSPRRVARRVISSYEQYF	TGTGCCAGCTCACCAAGGAGGGTTGCGCGCCGCGTAATAAGCTCCTACGAGCAGTACTTC
once	TRBV11-1	.	TRBJ1-1	CASSLGRLGTLRNTEAFF	TGTGCCAGCAGCTTAGGTCGGTTGGGGACACTCAGAAACACTGAAGCTTTCTTT
.	TRBV23-1	TRBD1	TRBJ2-2	CASSRQASTGPESTGELFF	TGCGCCAGCAGTCGCCAGGCCTCGACAGGGCCAGAAAGCACCGGGGAGCTGTTTTTT
.	TRBV28	.	TRBJ2-7	CASSLNPGYEQYF	TGTGCCAGCAGTTTGAATCCGGGCTACGAGCAGTACTTC
.	TRBV28	.	TRBJ2-7	CASGNPSEPYEQYF	TGTGCCAGCGGAAACCCGAGCGAGCCCTACGAGCAGTACTTC
few	TRBV11-1	TRBD2	TRBJ2-1	CASSLPGLAGGNEQFF	TGTGCCAGCAGCCTACCGGGACTAGCGGGAGGTAATGAGCAGTTCTTC
.	TRBV28	.	TRBJ1-2	CASSLAELVGPQSYGYTF	TGTGCCAGCAGTTTAGCGGAGCTGGTGGGACCCCAGAGCTATGGCTACACCTTC